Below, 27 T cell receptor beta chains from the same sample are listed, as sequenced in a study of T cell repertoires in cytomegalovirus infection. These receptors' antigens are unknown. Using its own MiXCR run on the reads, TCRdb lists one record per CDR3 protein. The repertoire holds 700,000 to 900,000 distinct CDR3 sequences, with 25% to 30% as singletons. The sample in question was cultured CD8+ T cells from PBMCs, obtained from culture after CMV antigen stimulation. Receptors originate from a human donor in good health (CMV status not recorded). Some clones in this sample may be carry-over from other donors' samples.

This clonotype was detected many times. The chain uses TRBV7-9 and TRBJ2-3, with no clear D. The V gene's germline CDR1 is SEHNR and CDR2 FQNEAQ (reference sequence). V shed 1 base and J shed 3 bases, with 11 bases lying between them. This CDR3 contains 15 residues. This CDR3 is CASSLGKGWTDTQYF. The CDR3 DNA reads TGTGCCAGCAGCTTAGGGAAGGGCTGGACAGATACGCAGTATTTT.

This chain's CDR3 is CASTYTGGLSYNEQFF. CDR3 DNA sequence: TGTGCCAGCACATACACAGGAGGCCTCTCCTACAATGAGCAGTTCTTC. The gene calls are TRBV6-5 and TRBJ2-1; perhaps D is TRBD1 or TRBD2 (5 bases each). CDR1 and CDR2 (germline): MNHEY, SVGAGI. This CDR3 has 16 residues. V lost 7 bases and J 0 bases, leaving 16 bases between the germline ends.

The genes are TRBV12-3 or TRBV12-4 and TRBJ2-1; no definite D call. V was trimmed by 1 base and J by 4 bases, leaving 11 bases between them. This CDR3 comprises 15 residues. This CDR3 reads CASSLECTRYNEQFF. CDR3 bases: TGTGCCAGCAGTTTAGAATGTACACGATACAATGAGCAGTTCTTC.

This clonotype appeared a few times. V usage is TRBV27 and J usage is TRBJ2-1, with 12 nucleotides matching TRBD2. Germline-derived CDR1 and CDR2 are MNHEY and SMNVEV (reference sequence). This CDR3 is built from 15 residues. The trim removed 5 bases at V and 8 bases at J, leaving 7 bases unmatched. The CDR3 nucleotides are TGTGCCAGCAGTCCCTCTCTAGCGGGGGGGGATGAGCAGTTCTTC. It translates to CASSPSLAGGDEQFF.

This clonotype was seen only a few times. The chain's CDR3 is CASSALEGTRNSPLHF. Here the CDR3 DNA reads TGTGCCAGCAGCGCCCTTGAAGGGACACGTAATTCACCCCTCCACTTT. The rearrangement joins TRBV7-2 to TRBJ1-6, with D tentatively TRBD1 (6 bases). This CDR3 spans 16 amino acids. Germline loops: CDR1 SGHTA, CDR2 FQGNSA. With 5 bases removed from V and 6 bases from J, the gap between germline ends came to 17 bases.

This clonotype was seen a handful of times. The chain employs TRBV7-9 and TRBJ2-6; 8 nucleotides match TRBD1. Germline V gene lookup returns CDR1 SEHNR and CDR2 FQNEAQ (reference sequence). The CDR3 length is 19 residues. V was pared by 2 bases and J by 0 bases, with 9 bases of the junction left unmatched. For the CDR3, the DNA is TGTGCCAGCAGCTTACCCCGGGACAGGAACCCCTCTGGGGCCAACGTCCTGACTTTC. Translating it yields CASSLPRDRNPSGANVLTF. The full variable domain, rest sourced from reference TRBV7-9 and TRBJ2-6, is DTGVSQNPRHKITKRGQNVTFRCDPISEHNRLYWYRQTLGQGPEFLTYFQNEAQLEKSRLLSDRFSAERPKGSFSTLEIQRTEQGDSAMYLCASSLPRDRNPSGANVLTFGAGSRLTVL.

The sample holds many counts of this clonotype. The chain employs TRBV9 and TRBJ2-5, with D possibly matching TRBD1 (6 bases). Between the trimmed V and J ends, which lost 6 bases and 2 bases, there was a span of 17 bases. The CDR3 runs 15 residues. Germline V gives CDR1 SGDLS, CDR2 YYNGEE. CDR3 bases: TGTGCCAGCACCCTCTCCGGGACAACGCAAGAGACCCAGTACTTC. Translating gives CASTLSGTTQETQYF.

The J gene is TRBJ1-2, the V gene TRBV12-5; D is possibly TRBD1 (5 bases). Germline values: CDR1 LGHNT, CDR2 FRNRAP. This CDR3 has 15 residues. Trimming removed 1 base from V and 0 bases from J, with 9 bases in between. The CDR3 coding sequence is TGTGCTAGTGGTTTGGATGGGGGACCTAACTATGGCTACACCTTC. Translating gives CASGLDGGPNYGYTF.

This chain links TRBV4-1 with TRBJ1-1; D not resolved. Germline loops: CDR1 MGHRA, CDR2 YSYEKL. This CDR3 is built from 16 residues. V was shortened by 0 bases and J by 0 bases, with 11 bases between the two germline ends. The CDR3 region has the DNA TGCGCCAGCAGCCAAGAAGCAAACAGCTTGAACACTGAAGCTTTCTTT. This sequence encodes CASSQEANSLNTEAFF.

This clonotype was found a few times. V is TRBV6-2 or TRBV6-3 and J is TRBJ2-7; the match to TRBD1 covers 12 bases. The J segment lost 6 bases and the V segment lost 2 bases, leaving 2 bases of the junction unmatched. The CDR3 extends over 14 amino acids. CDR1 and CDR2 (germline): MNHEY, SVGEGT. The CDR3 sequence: CASSYGTGGFEQYV. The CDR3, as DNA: TGTGCCAGCAGTTACGGGACAGGGGGCTTCGAGCAGTACGTC.

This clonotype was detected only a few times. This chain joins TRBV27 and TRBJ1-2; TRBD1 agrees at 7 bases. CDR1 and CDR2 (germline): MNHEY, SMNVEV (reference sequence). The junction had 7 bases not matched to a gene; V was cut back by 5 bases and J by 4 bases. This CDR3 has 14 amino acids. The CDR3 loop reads CASSNLGQIYGYTF. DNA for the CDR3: TGTGCCAGCAGTAACCTGGGACAGATCTATGGCTACACCTTC.

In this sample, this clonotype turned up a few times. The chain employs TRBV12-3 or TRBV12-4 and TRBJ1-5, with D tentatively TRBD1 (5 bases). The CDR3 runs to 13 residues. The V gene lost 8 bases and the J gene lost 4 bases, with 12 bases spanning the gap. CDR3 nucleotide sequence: TGTGCCAGCGGAGGGACGGATAATCAGCCCCAGCATTTT. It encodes CASGGTDNQPQHF.

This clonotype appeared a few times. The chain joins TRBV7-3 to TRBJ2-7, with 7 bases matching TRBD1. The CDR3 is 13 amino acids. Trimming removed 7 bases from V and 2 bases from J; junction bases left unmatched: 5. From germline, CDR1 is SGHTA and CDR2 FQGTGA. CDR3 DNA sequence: TGTGCCAGCAAACGAGGGACAGCCTACGAGCAGTACGTC. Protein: CASKRGTAYEQYV.

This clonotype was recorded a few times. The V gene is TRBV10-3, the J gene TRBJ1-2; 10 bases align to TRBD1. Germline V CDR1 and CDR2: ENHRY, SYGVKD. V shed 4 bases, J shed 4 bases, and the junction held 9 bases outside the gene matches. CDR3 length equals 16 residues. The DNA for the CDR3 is TGTGCCATCAGTGGGACAGGGGGAATGTTCCCCTATGGCTACACCTTC. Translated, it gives CAISGTGGMFPYGYTF.

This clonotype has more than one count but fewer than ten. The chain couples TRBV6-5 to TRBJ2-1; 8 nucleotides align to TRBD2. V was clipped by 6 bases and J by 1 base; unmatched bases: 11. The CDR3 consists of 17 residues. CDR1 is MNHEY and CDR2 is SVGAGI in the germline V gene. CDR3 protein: CASSYPRAGGSYNEQFF. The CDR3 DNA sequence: TGTGCCAGCAGCTACCCGCGGGCGGGGGGATCCTACAATGAGCAGTTCTTC.

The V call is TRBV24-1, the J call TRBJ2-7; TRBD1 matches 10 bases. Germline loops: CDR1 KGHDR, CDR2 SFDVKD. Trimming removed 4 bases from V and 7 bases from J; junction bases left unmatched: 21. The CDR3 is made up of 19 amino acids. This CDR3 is CATSDPMVMAGQGSREQYV. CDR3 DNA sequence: TGTGCCACCAGTGACCCCATGGTCATGGCGGGACAGGGGTCGCGGGAGCAGTACGTC.

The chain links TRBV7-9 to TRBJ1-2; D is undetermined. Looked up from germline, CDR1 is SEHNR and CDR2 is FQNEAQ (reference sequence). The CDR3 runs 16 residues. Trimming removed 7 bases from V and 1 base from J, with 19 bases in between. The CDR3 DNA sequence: TGTGCCAGCATCCTCCTCAGGTCCTCACTTAACTATGGCTACACCTTC. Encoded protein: CASILLRSSLNYGYTF.

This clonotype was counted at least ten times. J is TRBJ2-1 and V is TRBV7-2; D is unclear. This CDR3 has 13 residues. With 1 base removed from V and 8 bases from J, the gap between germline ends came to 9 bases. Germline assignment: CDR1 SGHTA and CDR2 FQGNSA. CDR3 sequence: CASSLGLFDEQFF. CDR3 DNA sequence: TGTGCCAGCAGCTTAGGGCTCTTCGATGAGCAGTTCTTC.

CDR3 region: CASSYLSGERGSTGELFF. The CDR3 DNA reads as TGTGCCAGCAGTTACCTCAGTGGGGAAAGGGGAAGCACCGGGGAGCTGTTTTTT. The chain is built from TRBV6-6 and TRBJ2-2; D might be TRBD1 (5 bases). The V and J ends lost 2 bases and 4 bases respectively, with 20 bases between them. Looked up from germline, CDR1 is MNHNY and CDR2 is SVGAGI (reference sequence). CDR3 length: 18 amino acids.

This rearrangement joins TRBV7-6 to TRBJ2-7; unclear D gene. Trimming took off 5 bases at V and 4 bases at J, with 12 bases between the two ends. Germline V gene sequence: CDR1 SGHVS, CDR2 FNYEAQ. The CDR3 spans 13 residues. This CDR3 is CASSARAQYEQYV. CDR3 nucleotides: TGTGCCAGCAGCGCCCGGGCCCAATACGAGCAGTACGTC.

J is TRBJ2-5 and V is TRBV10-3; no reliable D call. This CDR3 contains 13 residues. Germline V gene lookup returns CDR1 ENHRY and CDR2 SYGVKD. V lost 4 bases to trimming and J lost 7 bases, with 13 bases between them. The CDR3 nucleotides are TGTGCCATCAGTGCACCGCCGGATTTGACCCAGTACTTC. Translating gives CAISAPPDLTQYF.

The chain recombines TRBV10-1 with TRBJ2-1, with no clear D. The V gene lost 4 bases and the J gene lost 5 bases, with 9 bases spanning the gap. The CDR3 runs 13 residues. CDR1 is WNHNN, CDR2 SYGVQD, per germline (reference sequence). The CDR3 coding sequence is TGCGCCAGCAGTGCAGCCAGACACAATGAGCAGTTCTTC. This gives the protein CASSAARHNEQFF.

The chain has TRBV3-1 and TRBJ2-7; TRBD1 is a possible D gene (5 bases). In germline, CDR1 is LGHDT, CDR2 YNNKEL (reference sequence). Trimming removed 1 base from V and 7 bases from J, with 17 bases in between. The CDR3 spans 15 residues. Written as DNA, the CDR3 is TGTGCCAGCAGCCAAGTAGACAGCCCAGGGTGGGAGCAGTACTTC. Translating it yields CASSQVDSPGWEQYF.

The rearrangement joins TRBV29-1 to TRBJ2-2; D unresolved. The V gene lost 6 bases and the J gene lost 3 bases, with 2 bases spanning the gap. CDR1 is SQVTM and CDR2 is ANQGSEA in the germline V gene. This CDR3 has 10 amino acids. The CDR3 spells CSVDTGELFF. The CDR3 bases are TGCAGCGTCGACACCGGGGAGCTGTTTTTT.

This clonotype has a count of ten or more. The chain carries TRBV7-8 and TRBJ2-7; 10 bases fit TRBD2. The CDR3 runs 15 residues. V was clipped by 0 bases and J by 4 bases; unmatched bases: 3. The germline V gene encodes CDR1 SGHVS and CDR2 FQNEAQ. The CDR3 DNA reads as TGTGCCAGCAGCTTAGCTTCTAGCGGGGGTTACGAGCAGTACTTC. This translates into CASSLASSGGYEQYF. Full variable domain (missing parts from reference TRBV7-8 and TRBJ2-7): GAGVSQSPRYKVAKRGQDVALRCDPISGHVSLFWYQQALGQGPEFLTYFQNEAQLDKSGLPSDRFFAERPEGSVSTLKIQRTQQEDSAVYLCASSLASSGGYEQYFGPGTRLTVT.

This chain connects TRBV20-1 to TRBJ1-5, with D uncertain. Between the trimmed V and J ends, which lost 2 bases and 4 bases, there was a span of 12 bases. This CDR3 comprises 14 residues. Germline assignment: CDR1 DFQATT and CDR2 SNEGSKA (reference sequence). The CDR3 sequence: CSARRQERNQPQHF. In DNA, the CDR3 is TGCAGTGCTAGAAGGCAGGAGAGGAATCAGCCCCAGCATTTT.

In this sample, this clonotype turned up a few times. CDR3 sequence: CASSLPAGERGELFF. The CDR3, as DNA: TGTGCCAGCAGTTTACCGGCGGGGGAACGCGGGGAGCTGTTTTTT. The rearrangement uses TRBV28 and TRBJ2-2; TRBD2 matches 7 bases. This CDR3 comprises 15 residues. J gave up 7 bases and V 2 bases, and 7 bases lay outside the gene matches. Germline assignment: CDR1 MDHEN and CDR2 SYDVKM.